Presented here are 13 T cell receptor beta chains from one specimen sequenced in a study of T cell responses to AZD1222 COVID-19 vaccine (dated by TCRdb to the early 2020s). The time point label, as the study defines it: baseline before first vaccination. The method behind the library was the immunoSEQ multiplex PCR assay. This immuneACCESS table, as held by TCRdb, lists in-frame sequences with V and J called but not all clones. Of the missing ones, under half trace to an unresolved V gene in checked studies; the others have no known cause. This sample has some 120,000 clones in its table, and 93% of those were observed once. The leading ten clones occupy about 2.7% of the sample. The sequencing used peripheral blood, collected on day 0 of AZD1222 vaccination. Receptors originate from an adult in good health.

This chain uses TRBV24-1 with TRBJ2-2; 7 bases map to TRBD1. Germline lookup yields CDR1 KGHDR and CDR2 SFDVKD. The CDR3 covers 16 residues. The ends lost 5 bases at V and 2 bases at J; junction bases unmatched: 7. The CDR3 spells CATSGGQLSNTGELFF. DNA for the CDR3: TGTGCCACCAGTGGGGGACAGTTGAGTAACACCGGGGAGCTGTTTTTT.

J is TRBJ1-2 and V is TRBV5-1; the D gene is possibly TRBD1 (5 bases). Trimming shortened V by 4 bases and J by 8 bases, and 21 bases separated the two germline ends. Germline CDR1 and CDR2: SGHRS and YFSETQ. The CDR3 is 15 residues long. The CDR3 nucleotides are TGCGCCAGCAGCGTTGTTGCACGGGGAGAGGGGGGCTACACCTTC. Protein: CASSVVARGEGGYTF. Full variable domain (rest looked up from reference TRBV5-1 and TRBJ1-2): KAGVTQTPRYLIKTRGQQVTLSCSPISGHRSVSWYQQTPGQGLQFLFEYFSETQRNKGNFPGRFSGRQFSNSRSEMNVSTLELGDSALYLCASSVVARGEGGYTFGSGTRLTVV.

A single count supports this clone. The V call is TRBV4-2, the J call TRBJ1-1, with D unclear. V dropped 1 base and J dropped 0 bases, with 9 bases sitting between them. The CDR3 contains 15 residues. Germline V gene sequence: CDR1 LGHNA, CDR2 YNFKEQ. The CDR3 nucleotides are TGTGCCAGCAGCCAAGCGTACTTTATGAACACTGAAGCTTTCTTT. The encoded protein is CASSQAYFMNTEAFF.

This chain joins TRBV11-3 and TRBJ1-3; D is uncertain. The ends were cut back, 3 bases at V and 9 bases at J, with 9 bases in the middle. Germline V gene sequence: CDR1 SGHNT, CDR2 YENEEA. There are 12 residues in the CDR3. The DNA for the CDR3 is TGTGCCAGCAGCTTCTTAGATGGCACCATATATTTT. This encodes CASSFLDGTIYF.

The genes are TRBV7-2 and TRBJ1-1, with D uncertain. Trimming took 1 base from V and 3 from J, leaving 12 bases between them. CDR3 length: 15 residues. The V gene's germline CDR1 is SGHTA and CDR2 FQGNSA. CDR3 DNA sequence: TGTGCCAGCAGCTTAGGTCGGGTTCAGTACACTGAAGCTTTCTTT. It encodes CASSLGRVQYTEAFF.

A single count supports this clone. The chain joins TRBV20-1 to TRBJ2-1; no clear D. Germline loops: CDR1 DFQATT, CDR2 SNEGSKA (reference sequence). This CDR3 is built from 11 residues. The V end was cut by 3 bases, the J end by 8 bases, with 8 bases between. Written as DNA, the CDR3 is TGCAGTGCTAGTCTCCGAGATGAGCAGTTCTTC. As protein: CSASLRDEQFF.

The rearrangement links TRBV5-1 to TRBJ1-1, with D unclear. Germline CDR1 and CDR2: SGHRS and YFSETQ. With 0 bases removed from V and 8 bases from J, the gap between germline ends came to 11 bases. The CDR3 consists of 13 residues. The CDR3 DNA follows: TGCGCCAGCAGCTTGGTTTTTTGGGAGGAAGCTTTCTTT. Translating gives CASSLVFWEEAFF. Complete variable domain (other parts from reference TRBV5-1 and TRBJ1-1): KAGVTQTPRYLIKTRGQQVTLSCSPISGHRSVSWYQQTPGQGLQFLFEYFSETQRNKGNFPGRFSGRQFSNSRSEMNVSTLELGDSALYLCASSLVFWEEAFFGQGTRLTVV.

The J gene is TRBJ2-3, the V gene TRBV5-1; 9 nucleotides align to TRBD2. V lost 3 bases and J lost 6; bases outside the gene matches: 11. Germline V gene lookup returns CDR1 SGHRS and CDR2 YFSETQ. The CDR3 runs 16 residues. CDR3 in amino acids: CASSYPAGGSADTQYF. The CDR3 DNA is TGCGCCAGCAGCTACCCAGCGGGAGGCTCAGCTGATACGCAGTATTTT.

The genes are TRBV28 and TRBJ2-5, with D maybe TRBD1 (6 bases). V shed 5 bases and J shed 4 bases, with 11 bases lying between them. The germline V gene has CDR1 MDHEN and CDR2 SYDVKM. The CDR3 totals 13 residues. CDR3 residues: CASSALGAETQYF. The CDR3 nucleotides are TGTGCCAGCAGTGCCCTGGGGGCAGAGACCCAGTACTTC.

V and J are TRBV28 and TRBJ2-3; D gene uncertain. In germline, CDR1 is MDHEN, CDR2 SYDVKM. This CDR3 contains 12 residues. Trimming left V 1 base short and J 4 bases short, with 3 bases between. This chain's CDR3 is CASSLSADTQYF. The CDR3 DNA reads TGTGCCAGCAGTTTATCGGCAGATACGCAGTATTTT.

The chain joins TRBV18 to TRBJ2-7, with 9 bases that match TRBD1. The V gene end was trimmed by 6 bases and the J gene end by 3 bases; junction bases not matched to a gene: 6. The CDR3 consists of 14 residues. Germline V gene data show CDR1 as KGHSH and CDR2 as LQKENI. The CDR3 loop is CASSGDRAVYEQYF. In DNA, the CDR3 is TGTGCCAGCTCGGGGGACAGGGCGGTCTACGAGCAGTACTTC.

The rearrangement uses TRBV12-3 or TRBV12-4 and TRBJ2-7, with unresolved D. V lost 3 bases and J lost 7, with 7 bases in between. The CDR3 runs 11 residues. CDR3 sequence: CASSFLGEQYF. The CDR3 bases are TGTGCCAGCAGTTTTCTGGGGGAGCAGTACTTC.

The chain carries TRBV11-2 and TRBJ2-1, with D unclear. Germline values: CDR1 SGHAT, CDR2 FQNNGV. This CDR3 region has 13 residues. V was shortened by 4 bases and J by 3 bases, with 7 bases between the two germline ends. The DNA for the CDR3 is TGTGCCAGCAGCTCTGGGATCTACAATGAGCAGTTCTTC. Residues: CASSSGIYNEQFF.